The T cell receptor (beta chain) described here comes from a study of blood T cell repertoires in COVID-19. At the level of the study: Researchers got acute and convalescent COVID-19 samples from the United States, Italy and Spain. T cells, B-cell-depleted T cells, or PBMCs provided the cDNA or gDNA that served as material.

Source study methods: Reference gene primer amplification gave nucleated cell count estimates. This table comes from immunoSEQ multiplex PCR, and its TCRdb copy is limited to in-frame clones, with some not included. The DNA was the basis for D and trimming; V, J and clone size are from that table. Found here are approximately 97,000 clones, approximately 88% of them singletons; the top ten hold 3.5% to 5.5%. The germline CDR1 and CDR2 sequences are KGHSH and LQKENI. The CDR3 has 14 residues. Trimming removed 3 bases from V and 4 bases from J, with 12 bases in between. V is TRBV18 and J is TRBJ1-2; TRBD1 is a possible D gene (6 bases). The TCR was taken from a human donor in a cohort sampled during active COVID-19. The sequenced material came from peripheral blood. In nucleotides, the CDR3 is TGTGCCAGCTCACCGGGGGGGCGGCCCTATGGCTACACCTTC. It is translated as CASSPGGRPYGYTF. The full variable domain, completed using reference TRBV18 and TRBJ1-2, is NAGVMQNPRHLVRRRGQEARLRCSPMKGHSHVYWYRQLPEEGLKFMVYLQKENIIDESGMPKERFSAEFPKEGPSILRIQQVVRGDSAAYFCASSPGGRPYGYTFGSGTRLTVV.